The T cell receptor beta chain described here comes from a study of cytomegalovirus exposure and HLA in healthy donors. Study as a whole: The approximately 130 validation repertoires matched the approximately 700 first-cohort repertoires in platform, a later analysis reported. Study-wide points: It was about 180 TCR beta chains that were listed as cytomegalovirus-associated. In vitro, three CMV-associated chains proved specific for CMV antigens.

Trimming shortened V by 2 bases and J by 0 bases, and 5 bases separated the two germline ends. Germline V lookup: CDR1 MGHRA, CDR2 YSYEKL. The CDR3 has 13 amino acids. Data came from immunoSEQ multiplex PCR; TCRdb stores just in-frame clones and leaves some out. The sample has some 150,000 clones; around 86% are singletons. This clone was seen just once. The antigen is unknown. The sequenced sample consisted of PBMCs. V is TRBV4-1 and J is TRBJ2-7; unclear D gene. The TCR sequence derives from a man aged 18-30 years in good health and CMV-seropositive. The CDR3, as DNA: TGCGCCAGCAGCCAAACTCCCTCCTACGAGCAGTACTTC. It is translated as CASSQTPSYEQYF.